What follows describes a single T cell receptor (beta chain). Antigen unknown. Amplification used 60 Vbeta primers and 13 Jbeta primers. Measured with immunoSEQ multiplex PCR; TCRdb has only the in-frame clones, and not every one. The sample shows 150,000 to 200,000 clones, about 75% of them seen only once. This specimen comes from a study of cytomegalovirus exposure and HLA in healthy donors. The study's findings and limits: Later on, an analysis found that several of the most significant clusters appeared to be linked to common viral pathogens, which included parvovirus B19. According to an earlier analysis, most TCR beta V segments yielded productive rearrangements about 87% or about 30% of the time. Later work found most CMV-associated TCR beta chains apparently HLA-restricted.

CDR1 and CDR2 (germline): MNHNS, SASEGT. V dropped 6 bases and J dropped 0 bases, with 14 bases sitting between them. The CDR3 has 15 amino acids. Those who donated were healthy bone marrow donors. The chain has TRBV6-1 and TRBJ1-2, with D maybe TRBD1 (5 bases). The specimen was PBMCs. This TCR derives from a middle-aged man in good health and CMV-seropositive. The CDR3 sequence: CASSGSTATNYGYTF. The CDR3 DNA is TGTGCCAGCAGCGGATCGACAGCGACTAACTATGGCTACACCTTC.